The 32 T cell receptor beta chains below were found in one sample sequenced in a study of blood T cell repertoires in COVID-19. Using immunoSEQ multiplex PCR, the repertoire was profiled, and TCRdb retains in-frame clones only, with some absent. The sample holds roughly 250,000 clones, approximately 80% seen once. Sequences were obtained from peripheral blood. These receptors were obtained from a woman aged 40 to 50 with active or convalescent COVID-19.

The chain recombines TRBV28 with TRBJ1-2; 12 nucleotides match TRBD1. The ends lost 6 bases at V and 2 bases at J; junction bases unmatched: 4. The CDR3 sequence is 15 residues long. Germline lookup yields CDR1 MDHEN and CDR2 SYDVKM. CDR3 sequence (DNA): TGTGCCAGCAGGGGACAGGGGGCGACCAACTATGGCTACACCTTC. This gives the protein CASRGQGATNYGYTF.

The rearrangement joins TRBV7-9 to TRBJ1-1; D unclear. Trimming left V 0 bases short and J 8 bases short, with 10 bases between. The CDR3 contains 13 residues. Germline-derived CDR1 and CDR2 are SEHNR and FQNEAQ (reference sequence). In DNA, the CDR3 is TGTGCCAGCAGCTTAGCTTTGAGGTCCGAAGCTTTCTTT. It translates to CASSLALRSEAFF.

The chain recombines TRBV29-1 with TRBJ1-2; 7 positions agree with TRBD1. CDR3 length: 14 amino acids. Germline V gene lookup returns CDR1 SQVTM and CDR2 ANQGSEA. Losses at the gene ends were 6 bases for V and 0 bases for J; bases not matched to a gene: 7. This CDR3 reads CSVEGAKTNYGYTF. CDR3 in DNA: TGCAGCGTCGAGGGGGCCAAAACTAACTATGGCTACACCTTC.

The chain combines TRBV6-5 with TRBJ1-4; D call uncertain. The CDR3 length is 14 residues. V gave up 6 bases and J gave up 4 bases, with 12 bases separating them. Germline-derived CDR1 and CDR2 are MNHEY and SVGAGI. Written as DNA, the CDR3 is TGTGCCAGCAGCAACAGTTTCCTTAATGAAAAACTGTTTTTT. This sequence encodes CASSNSFLNEKLFF.

The chain is built from TRBV29-1 and TRBJ1-2; 8 bases match TRBD1. The CDR3 extends over 14 amino acids. Germline values: CDR1 SQVTM, CDR2 ANQGSEA. Unmatched junction bases numbered 12, after V lost 7 bases and J lost 5 bases. CDR3 residues: CSGFTGGKRYGYTF. The CDR3 coding sequence is TGCAGCGGATTCACAGGGGGAAAACGGTATGGCTACACCTTC.

This clone has just a few counts. The genes are TRBV7-2 and TRBJ1-5; TRBD1 agrees at 7 bases. V lost 4 bases, J lost 3 bases, and 3 bases stayed unmatched. The germline V gene has CDR1 SGHTA and CDR2 FQGNSA. There are 14 residues in the CDR3. The CDR3 protein is CASSSQGDNQPQHF. CDR3 DNA sequence: TGTGCCAGCAGCTCCCAGGGGGACAATCAGCCCCAGCATTTT.

A note on this clone: The identical CDR3 is also encoded by other nucleotide sequences in the sample. This chain joins TRBV5-4 and TRBJ2-2; TRBD2 might be the D (7 bases). V lost 0 bases, J lost 6 bases, and 18 bases lay in between. Germline V gives CDR1 SGHNT, CDR2 YYREEE (reference sequence). The CDR3 is 17 residues long. The CDR3 DNA sequence: TGTGCCAGCAGCTTGGGTGGGGCGGGGGCTTCTTCCGGGGAGCTGTTTTTT. Translation gives CASSLGGAGASSGELFF.

This chain joins TRBV5-4 and TRBJ2-1, with 12 bases matching TRBD2. Germline CDR1 is SGHNT and CDR2 is YYREEE (reference sequence). The CDR3 consists of 16 residues. The ends lost 1 base at V and 12 bases at J; junction bases unmatched: 11. In DNA form, the CDR3 reads TGTGCCAGCAGCTTGTCCCTAGCGGGGGGGTCTTTGGGGCAGTTCTTC. It is translated as CASSLSLAGGSLGQFF.

The rearrangement joins TRBV29-1 to TRBJ1-2, with 7 bases fitting TRBD1. Trimming at V came to 1 base and at J to 4 bases, leaving 3 bases not matched to a gene. Per germline, CDR1 SQVTM and CDR2 ANQGSEA. The CDR3 is made up of 13 amino acids. The CDR3 here is CSVEGRDSYGYTF. CDR3 coding DNA: TGCAGCGTTGAAGGAAGGGACAGCTATGGCTACACCTTC.

This clone was found a few times. The junction departs from germline at one end; a sequencing error may be responsible. V is TRBV4-1 and J is TRBJ1-1; possible D gene TRBD1, 5 bases. The CDR3 runs to 14 residues. Germline assignment: CDR1 MGHRA and CDR2 YSYEKL. The CDR3 sequence: CASSQVGGNSEAFF. The DNA for the CDR3 is TGCGCCAGCAGCCAAGTTGGGGGGAACAGTGAAGCTTTCTTT.

CDR3 residues: CASSQERSREQYF. The CDR3 DNA reads TGCGCCAGCAGCCAGGAAAGGTCTAGGGAGCAGTACTTC. The chain links TRBV4-1 to TRBJ2-7, with D unclear. V lost 3 bases and J 7 bases, leaving 13 bases between the germline ends. CDR3 length equals 13 residues. Germline V lookup: CDR1 MGHRA, CDR2 YSYEKL.

For the CDR3, the DNA is TGTGCCAGCAGCCAAGCTGGGGGCAGTCAAGAGACCCAGTACTTC. Protein: CASSQAGGSQETQYF. The J gene is TRBJ2-5, the V gene TRBV4-2, with a weak D call TRBD1 (6 bases). The V gene lost 1 base and the J gene lost 2 bases, with 11 bases spanning the gap. The CDR3 is 15 amino acids. In germline, CDR1 is LGHNA, CDR2 YNFKEQ.

V gene TRBV18 combines with J gene TRBJ2-1; 8 nucleotides line up with TRBD2. The CDR3 totals 15 residues. CDR1 KGHSH and CDR2 LQKENI come from the germline V gene. V dropped 0 bases and J dropped 12; count of bases not matched to a gene: 10. The CDR3 DNA reads as TGTGCCAGCTCACCACCGGGGTCCGGGGGGGCCGGGCAGTTCTTC. Translation: CASSPPGSGGAGQFF.

V is TRBV7-2 and J is TRBJ2-6; the D gene is possibly TRBD1 (6 bases). Trimming shortened V by 5 bases and J by 2 bases, and 10 bases separated the two germline ends. Germline CDR1 and CDR2: SGHTA and FQGNSA. The CDR3 is made up of 15 amino acids. The CDR3 is CASSTRQAGANVLTF. For the CDR3, the DNA is TGTGCCAGCAGCACCCGACAGGCTGGGGCCAACGTCCTGACTTTC.

Many counts were recorded for this clone. In the same sample, other DNA sequences code for this CDR3. V gene TRBV3-1 (or the pseudogene TRBV3-2) combines with J gene TRBJ1-2; tentatively, D is TRBD1 (5 bases). The CDR3 totals 14 residues. V was clipped by 4 bases and J by 4 bases, with 13 bases between them. Germline V CDR1 and CDR2: LGHDT, YNNKEL (reference sequence). CDR3 in DNA: TGTGCCAGCAGCCCGCGGCAGGGTTCCTATGGCTACACCTTC. Translation gives CASSPRQGSYGYTF.

The CDR3 region has the DNA TGTGCCAGCAGCGTAGGGGCAATCGGTTCACCCCTCCACTTT. It is translated as CASSVGAIGSPLHF. The chain uses TRBV9 and TRBJ1-6, with D unresolved. Between the trimmed V and J ends, which lost 0 bases and 9 bases, there was a span of 10 bases. The CDR3 length is 14 residues. Germline assignment: CDR1 SGDLS and CDR2 YYNGEE. The complete variable domain, with remaining parts taken from reference TRBV9 and TRBJ1-6, reads DSGVTQTPKHLITATGQRVTLRCSPRSGDLSVYWYQQSLDQGLQFLIQYYNGEERAKGNILERFSAQQFPDLHSELNLSSLELGDSALYFCASSVGAIGSPLHFGNGTRLTVT.

This clone was found a few times. The chain has TRBV12-3 or TRBV12-4 and TRBJ2-7; 9 bases line up with TRBD1. J lost 3 bases, V lost 6 bases, and 3 bases had no gene match. The CDR3 is 13 residues long. The DNA for the CDR3 is TGTGCCAGCAGGGGGACAGGGAGCTACGAGCAGTACTTC. Protein: CASRGTGSYEQYF.

The chain is built from TRBV28 and TRBJ1-5; D gene uncertain. The V end lost 4 bases, the J end lost 6 bases, and 13 bases lay between the germline ends. The germline V gene has CDR1 MDHEN and CDR2 SYDVKM. CDR3 length: 14 residues. Here the CDR3 reads CASSSDKGGQPQHF. The CDR3, as DNA: TGTGCCAGCAGTTCGGATAAAGGAGGTCAGCCCCAGCATTTT. Full variable domain (outside the CDR3, taken from reference TRBV28 and TRBJ1-5): DVKVTQSSRYLVKRTGEKVFLECVQDMDHENMFWYRQDPGLGLRLIYFSYDVKMKEKGDIPEGYSVSREKKERFSLILESASTNQTSMYLCASSSDKGGQPQHFGDGTRLSIL.

This rearrangement joins TRBV6-5 to TRBJ1-2, with D uncertain. From germline, CDR1 is MNHEY and CDR2 SVGAGI. The CDR3 consists of 14 residues. The V and J ends lost 9 bases and 2 bases respectively, with 16 bases between them. CDR3 sequence: CASFVRGGNYGYTF. The CDR3 DNA sequence: TGTGCCAGTTTTGTGCGTGGCGGAAACTATGGCTACACCTTC.

The chain couples TRBV28 to TRBJ2-5; 9 nucleotides match TRBD2. In germline, CDR1 is MDHEN, CDR2 SYDVKM. The V and J ends lost 3 bases and 2 bases, in that order; junction bases with no gene match: 13. The CDR3 contains 18 residues. The CDR3 spells CASSFLRRASGAQETQYF. CDR3 nucleotide sequence: TGTGCCAGCAGTTTCCTCCGGCGGGCTAGCGGGGCACAAGAGACCCAGTACTTC.

This chain links TRBV30 with TRBJ1-5; D gene unclear. The V gene lost 3 bases and the J gene lost 0 bases, with 6 bases spanning the gap. Germline V gene sequence: CDR1 GTSNPN, CDR2 SVGIG (reference sequence). This CDR3 region has 13 residues. DNA of the CDR3: TGTGCCTGGAGCGAGGGTAGCAATCAGCCCCAGCATTTT. Translating gives CAWSEGSNQPQHF.

The rearrangement links TRBV7-2 to TRBJ2-5, with 11 bases that match TRBD2. Trimming took 5 bases from V and 9 from J; bases not matched to a gene: 11. The germline CDR1 and CDR2 sequences are SGHTA and FQGNSA. The length of the CDR3 is 15 residues. Here the CDR3 DNA reads TGTGCCAGCAGCCCCGAGACTAGCGGGATTAGGGCCCAGTACTTC. It codes for CASSPETSGIRAQYF.

The gene calls are TRBV7-9 and TRBJ2-5; TRBD1 aligns across 10 bases. J gave up 5 bases and V 3 bases, and 15 bases lay outside the gene matches. Germline V CDR1 and CDR2: SEHNR, FQNEAQ (reference sequence). This CDR3 has 18 amino acids. CDR3 sequence: CASSFPATGTGVMETQYF. The CDR3 nucleotides are TGTGCCAGCAGCTTTCCCGCAACCGGGACAGGGGTGATGGAGACCCAGTACTTC.

This sequence joins TRBV24-1 and TRBJ2-5, with D possibly matching TRBD1 (6 bases). Trimming removed 1 base at V and 1 base at J, with 6 bases between. CDR1 and CDR2 (germline): KGHDR, SFDVKD. This CDR3 contains 14 residues. The CDR3 loop reads CATSDLGGQETQYF. The DNA for the CDR3 is TGTGCCACCAGTGATTTAGGGGGCCAAGAGACCCAGTACTTC.

The chain employs TRBV12-5 and TRBJ1-5; weak D call: TRBD1 (6 bases). This CDR3 comprises 18 residues. With 3 bases removed from V and 0 bases from J, the gap between germline ends came to 18 bases. From germline, CDR1 is LGHNT and CDR2 FRNRAP. CDR3 residues: CASGLYLQGSTSNQPQHF. CDR3 sequence (DNA): TGTGCTAGTGGTTTATATCTGCAGGGGTCGACTAGCAATCAGCCCCAGCATTTT.

The V call is TRBV19, the J call TRBJ1-4; D not certain. Germline V CDR1 and CDR2: LNHDA, SQIVND (reference sequence). The length of the CDR3 is 15 residues. V lost 1 base and J lost 8, with 14 bases in between. The CDR3 region is CASSIVGYWEEKLFF. For the CDR3, the DNA is TGTGCCAGTAGTATAGTGGGCTACTGGGAGGAAAAACTGTTTTTT.

The CDR3 sequence is CASSKDRNNSPLHF. The CDR3 coding sequence is TGTGCCAGCAGCAAGGACAGAAATAATTCACCCCTCCACTTT. The J gene is TRBJ1-6, the V gene TRBV5-6, with D possibly being TRBD1 (6 bases). Germline CDR1 SGHDT, CDR2 YYEEEE. V was cut by 4 bases and J by 5 bases, with 10 bases left in between. The CDR3 has 14 amino acids.

V and J are TRBV28 and TRBJ1-2; D gene unclear. This CDR3 has 14 residues. Germline V gene data show CDR1 as MDHEN and CDR2 as SYDVKM. V was cut by 5 bases and J by 0 bases, with 10 bases left in between. This CDR3 reads CASSLPPPNYGYTF. The DNA of the CDR3 is TGTGCCAGCAGTCTCCCCCCTCCTAACTATGGCTACACCTTC.

The chain carries TRBV28 and TRBJ1-2; 9 bases agree with TRBD1. Trimming removed 3 bases from V and 5 bases from J; junction bases left unmatched: 16. CDR1 MDHEN and CDR2 SYDVKM come from the germline V gene. The length of the CDR3 is 18 residues. DNA for the CDR3: TGTGCCAGCAGTTTTCCGGGACAGGGAGGCCCAGGCGGATATGGCTACACCTTC. Amino acid sequence: CASSFPGQGGPGGYGYTF.

The DNA of the CDR3 is TGTGCCAGCAGCCCCCCCGGTTCCTACGAGCAGTACTTC. It encodes CASSPPGSYEQYF. The chain links TRBV7-3 to TRBJ2-7; D not certain. The length of the CDR3 is 13 residues. Trimming shortened V by 5 bases and J by 1 base, and 9 bases separated the two germline ends. The germline gives CDR1 SGHTA, CDR2 FQGTGA.

The chain has TRBV6-5 and TRBJ1-4, with D possibly TRBD1 on 5 matching bases. CDR1 is MNHEY, CDR2 SVGAGI, per germline. Trimming took off 1 base at V and 1 base at J, with 7 bases between the two ends. CDR3 size: 15 residues. The CDR3 DNA is TGTGCCAGCAGTTACTGGGGCGGAACTAATGAAAAACTGTTTTTT. It translates to CASSYWGGTNEKLFF.

The chain is built from TRBV24-1 and TRBJ2-2; 10 positions match TRBD2. This CDR3 is 17 amino acids long. V lost 2 bases to trimming and J lost 5 bases; unmatched junction nucleotides: 7. Looked up from germline, CDR1 is KGHDR and CDR2 is SFDVKD. The chain's CDR3 is CATSDYEAGGETGELFF. The CDR3 DNA reads as TGTGCCACCAGTGATTATGAAGCGGGGGGGGAAACCGGGGAGCTGTTTTTT.